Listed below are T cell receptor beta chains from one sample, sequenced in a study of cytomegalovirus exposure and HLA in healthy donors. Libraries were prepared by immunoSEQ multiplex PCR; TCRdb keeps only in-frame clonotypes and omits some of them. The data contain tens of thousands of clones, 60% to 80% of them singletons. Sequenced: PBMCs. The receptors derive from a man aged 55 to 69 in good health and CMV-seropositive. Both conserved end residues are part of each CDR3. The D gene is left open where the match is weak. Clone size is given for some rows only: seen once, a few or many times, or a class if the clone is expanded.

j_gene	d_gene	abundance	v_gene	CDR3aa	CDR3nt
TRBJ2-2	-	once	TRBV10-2	CASSRVAGELFF	TGCGCCAGCAGCCGGGTGGCCGGGGAGCTGTTTTTT
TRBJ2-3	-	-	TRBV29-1	CSVEQGDTQYF	TGCAGCGTTGAACAGGGAGATACGCAGTATTTT
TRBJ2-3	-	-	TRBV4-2	CASSQDSGGTSPIDTQYF	TGTGCCAGCAGCCAGGACTCCGGCGGGACGTCCCCCATAGATACGCAGTATTTT
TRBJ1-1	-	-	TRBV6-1	CASSGTGTRRTEAFF	TGTGCCAGCAGTGGAACAGGGACGAGGAGGACTGAAGCTTTCTTT
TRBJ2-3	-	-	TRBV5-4	CASSLAGVYTDTQYF	TGTGCCAGCAGCTTGGCAGGCGTATACACAGATACGCAGTATTTT
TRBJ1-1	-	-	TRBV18	CASSPGLPPTEAFF	TGTGCCAGCTCACCAGGGCTACCTCCGACTGAAGCTTTCTTT
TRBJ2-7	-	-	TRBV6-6	CASSLESSYEQYF	TGTGCCAGCAGTCTGGAGAGCTCCTACGAGCAGTACTTC
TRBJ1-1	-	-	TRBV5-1	CASSLTGWNTEAFF	TGCGCCAGCAGCTTGACCGGGTGGAACACTGAAGCTTTCTTT
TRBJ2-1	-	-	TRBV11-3	CASSSTGFYSNEQFF	TGTGCCAGCAGCTCTACAGGGTTCTACAGCAATGAGCAGTTCTTC
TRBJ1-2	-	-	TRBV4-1	CASSHSEGYGYTF	TGCGCCAGCAGCCATTCCGAGGGCTATGGCTACACCTTC
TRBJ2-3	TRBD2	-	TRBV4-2	CASSQDFSGGGDTQYF	TGTGCCAGCAGCCAAGATTTTAGCGGGGGCGGGGATACGCAGTATTTT
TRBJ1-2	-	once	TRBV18	CASSPTTGNYGYTF	TGTGCCAGCTCACCAACAACAGGGAACTATGGCTACACCTTC
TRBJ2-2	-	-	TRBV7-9	CASSLVEYGELFF	TGTGCCAGCAGCTTAGTGGAGTACGGGGAGCTGTTTTTT
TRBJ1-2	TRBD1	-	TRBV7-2	CASSSSQGYGYTF	TGTGCCAGCAGCTCTTCACAGGGGTATGGCTACACCTTC
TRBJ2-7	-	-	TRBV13	CASSFSTGLDEQYF	TGTGCCAGCAGCTTCTCGACAGGCTTGGACGAGCAGTACTTC
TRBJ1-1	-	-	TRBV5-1	CASSLLSLGARRAFF	TGCGCCAGCAGCTTGCTCTCTCTGGGGGCGCGTCGAGCTTTCTTT
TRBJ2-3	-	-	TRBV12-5	CASVPLEDTQYF	TGTGCTAGTGTCCCGTTAGAGGATACGCAGTATTTT
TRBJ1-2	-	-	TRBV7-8	CASSPRQLRLNYGYTF	TGTGCCAGCAGCCCCAGACAGTTACGCCTCAACTATGGCTACACCTTC
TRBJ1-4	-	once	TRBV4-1	CASSQERGSGEKLFF	TGCGCCAGCAGCCAAGAAAGGGGCTCGGGTGAAAAACTGTTTTTT
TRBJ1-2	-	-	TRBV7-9	CASSPSSGHLFYGYTF	TGTGCCAGCAGCCCCAGCTCAGGTCACCTATTTTATGGCTACACCTTC
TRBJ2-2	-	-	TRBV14	CASTQGGPGTGELFF	TGTGCCAGCACCCAGGGGGGACCGGGTACCGGGGAGCTGTTTTTT
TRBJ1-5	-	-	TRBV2	CASGAEAVNQPQHF	TGTGCCAGCGGTGCGGAGGCCGTCAATCAGCCCCAGCATTTT
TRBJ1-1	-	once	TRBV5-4	CASSPGLTEAFF	TGTGCCAGCAGCCCAGGGCTAACTGAAGCTTTCTTT
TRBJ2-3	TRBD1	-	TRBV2	CASSELGQGAGDTQYF	TGTGCCAGCAGTGAACTCGGACAGGGGGCTGGAGATACGCAGTATTTT
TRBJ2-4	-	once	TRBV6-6	CASSLGGAKNIQYF	TGTGCCAGCAGTTTAGGGGGAGCCAAAAACATTCAGTACTTC
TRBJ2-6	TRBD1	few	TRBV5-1	CASSPTGSGANVLTF	TGCGCCAGCAGCCCGACAGGGTCTGGGGCCAACGTCCTGACTTTC
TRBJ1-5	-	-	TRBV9	CASSPRWTLFSNQPQHF	TGTGCCAGCAGCCCACGATGGACACTCTTTAGCAATCAGCCCCAGCATTTT
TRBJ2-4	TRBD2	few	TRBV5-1	CASSPSGRGNIQYF	TGCGCCAGCAGCCCGAGCGGGAGGGGAAACATTCAGTACTTC
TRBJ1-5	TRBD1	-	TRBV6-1	CASSAPGTVNQPQHF	TGTGCCAGCAGTGCCCCCGGGACAGTAAATCAGCCCCAGCATTTT
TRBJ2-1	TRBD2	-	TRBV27	CASSFDRGGEQFF	TGTGCCAGCAGTTTCGATCGCGGGGGTGAGCAGTTCTTC
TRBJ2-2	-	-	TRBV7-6	CASSLEILEFDTGELFF	TGTGCCAGCAGCCTGGAAATACTAGAGTTCGACACCGGGGAACTGTTTTTT
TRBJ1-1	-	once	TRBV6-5	CASSATGRGTEAFF	TGTGCCAGCAGTGCGACAGGCCGTGGCACTGAAGCTTTCTTT
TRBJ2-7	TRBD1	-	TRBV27	CASSLKTVGTGFSYEQYF	TGTGCCAGCAGTTTAAAGACTGTAGGGACAGGGTTCTCCTACGAGCAGTACTTC
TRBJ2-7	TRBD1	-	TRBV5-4	CASSRDSGDYEQYF	TGTGCCAGCAGCCGGGACAGTGGCGACTACGAGCAGTACTTC
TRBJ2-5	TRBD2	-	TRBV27	CATLAAGNLEETQYF	TGTGCCACCCTAGCAGCGGGAAACTTGGAAGAGACCCAGTACTTC
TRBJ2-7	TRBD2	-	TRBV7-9	CASSQGAGAGEDEQYF	TGTGCCAGCAGCCAAGGCGCGGGCGCGGGAGAGGACGAGCAGTACTTC
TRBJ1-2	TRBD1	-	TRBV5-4	CASSPRDRRGYTF	TGTGCCAGCAGCCCCCGGGACAGGAGGGGCTACACCTTC